The T cell receptor (beta chain) described here comes from a study of T cell responses to AZD1222 COVID-19 vaccine. The length of the CDR3 is 16 residues. The junction had 9 bases not matched to a gene; V was cut back by 0 bases and J by 7 bases. The germline CDR1 and CDR2 sequences are SGHRS and YFSETQ. Libraries were prepared by immunoSEQ multiplex PCR; TCRdb keeps only in-frame clonotypes and omits some of them. The top ten clones hold 9.3% of a sample with tens of thousands of clones, roughly 87% of them seen once. The source of this sequence is an adult who received the AZD1222 COVID-19 vaccine. This material consisted of peripheral blood, taken 28 days after the second AZD1222 dose. The chain is built from TRBV5-1 and TRBJ2-1; 8 bases are shared with TRBD2. The CDR3 DNA follows: TGCGCCAGCAGCTTGGAGGCCGGGACTAGATATAATGAGCAGTTCTTC. It specifies CASSLEAGTRYNEQFF.